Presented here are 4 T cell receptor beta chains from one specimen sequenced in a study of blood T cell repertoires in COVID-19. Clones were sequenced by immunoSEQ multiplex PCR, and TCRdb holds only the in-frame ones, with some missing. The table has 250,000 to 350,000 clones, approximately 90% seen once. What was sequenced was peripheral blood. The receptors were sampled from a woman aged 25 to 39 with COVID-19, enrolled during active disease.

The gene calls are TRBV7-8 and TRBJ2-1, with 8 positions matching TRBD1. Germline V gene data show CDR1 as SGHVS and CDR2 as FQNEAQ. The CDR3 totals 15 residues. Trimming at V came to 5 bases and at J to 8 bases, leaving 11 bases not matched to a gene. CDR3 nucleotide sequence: TGTGCCAGCAGCATAGACCAGACAGGGGTTCATGAGCAGTTCTTC. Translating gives CASSIDQTGVHEQFF.

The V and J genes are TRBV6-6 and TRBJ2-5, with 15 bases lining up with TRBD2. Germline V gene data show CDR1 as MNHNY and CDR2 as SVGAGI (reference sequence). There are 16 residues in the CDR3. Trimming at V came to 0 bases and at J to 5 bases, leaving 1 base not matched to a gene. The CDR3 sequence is CASSYSGTSGRETQYF. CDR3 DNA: TGTGCCAGCAGTTACTCCGGGACTAGCGGGAGGGAGACCCAGTACTTC.

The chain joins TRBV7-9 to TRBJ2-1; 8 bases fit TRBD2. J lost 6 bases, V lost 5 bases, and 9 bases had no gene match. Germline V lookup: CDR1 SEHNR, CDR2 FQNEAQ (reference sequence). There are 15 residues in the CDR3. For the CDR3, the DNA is TGTGCCAGCAGCCCGCCCGGGACTAGGGCCAATGAGCAGTTCTTC. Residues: CASSPPGTRANEQFF.

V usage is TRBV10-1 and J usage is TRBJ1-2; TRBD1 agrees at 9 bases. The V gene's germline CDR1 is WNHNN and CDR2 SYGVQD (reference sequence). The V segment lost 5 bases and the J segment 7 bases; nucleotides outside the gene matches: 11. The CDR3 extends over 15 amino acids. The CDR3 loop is CASSPEQGAVSGYTF. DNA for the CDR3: TGCGCCAGCAGTCCCGAACAGGGGGCTGTTAGTGGCTACACCTTC.